The table lists the clone carrying this T cell receptor (beta chain) with a count of one. This sample was included in a study of blood T cell repertoires in COVID-19. The overall study: Samples came from the United States, Italy and Spain, spanning acute and convalescent COVID-19. PBMCs, B-cell-depleted T cells, or T cells were the source of the cDNA or gDNA that made up the material.

Authors' data handling: For nucleated cells, counts were estimated from reference gene primer amplification. Profiling relied on immunoSEQ multiplex PCR, and the TCRdb table lists in-frame clones only, not all of them. D and trimming were read from the DNA, whereas the V and J calls and clone size are those reported in that table. Here the sample spans around 160,000 clones, over 75% being singletons. The CDR3 covers 12 residues. From germline, CDR1 is LNHNV and CDR2 YYDKDF (reference sequence). J lost 10 bases, V lost 4 bases, and 5 bases had no gene match. The chain combines TRBV15 with TRBJ1-2, with 8 bases that match TRBD1. Sample: peripheral blood. The clonotype comes from a man in his 60s with active or convalescent COVID-19. The CDR3 sequence: CATSTLDRDYTF. CDR3 bases: TGTGCCACCAGCACCCTGGACAGGGACTACACCTTC.